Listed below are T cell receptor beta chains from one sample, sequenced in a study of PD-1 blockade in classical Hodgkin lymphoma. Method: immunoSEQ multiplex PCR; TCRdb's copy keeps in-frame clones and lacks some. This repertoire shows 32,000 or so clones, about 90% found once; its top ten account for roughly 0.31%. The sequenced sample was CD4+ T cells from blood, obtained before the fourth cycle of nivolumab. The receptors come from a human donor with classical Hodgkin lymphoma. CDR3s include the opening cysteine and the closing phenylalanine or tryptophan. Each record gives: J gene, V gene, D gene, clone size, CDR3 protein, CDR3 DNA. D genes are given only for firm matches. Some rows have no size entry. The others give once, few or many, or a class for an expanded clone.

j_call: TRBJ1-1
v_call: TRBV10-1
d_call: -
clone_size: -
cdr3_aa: CASSEGGKGTEAFF
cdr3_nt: TGCGCCAGCAGTGAGGGCGGGAAAGGGACTGAAGCTTTCTTT

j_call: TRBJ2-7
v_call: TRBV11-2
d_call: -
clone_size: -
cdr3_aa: CASSILDYEQYF
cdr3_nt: TGTGCCAGCAGCATCCTGGACTACGAGCAGTACTTC

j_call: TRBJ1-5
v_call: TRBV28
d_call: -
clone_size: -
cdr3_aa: CASSLPPAGRDYNQPQHF
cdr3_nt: TGTGCCAGCAGTTTACCCCCCGCGGGGAGGGATTACAATCAGCCCCAGCATTTT

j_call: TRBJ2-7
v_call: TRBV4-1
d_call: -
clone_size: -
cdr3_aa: CASSQDEGRHEQYF
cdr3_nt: TGCGCCAGCAGCCAAGATGAAGGGAGGCACGAGCAGTACTTC

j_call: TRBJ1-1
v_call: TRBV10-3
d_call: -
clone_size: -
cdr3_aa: CAIGGGGNTEAFF
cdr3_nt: TGTGCCATCGGTGGGGGTGGGAACACTGAAGCTTTCTTT

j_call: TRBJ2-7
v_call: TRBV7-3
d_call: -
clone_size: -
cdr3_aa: CASSLAGGTYEQYF
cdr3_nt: TGTGCCAGCAGCTTAGCTGGCGGGACCTACGAGCAGTACTTC

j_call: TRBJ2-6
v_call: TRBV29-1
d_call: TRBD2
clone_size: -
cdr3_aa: CSVPHQTSESSGANVLTF
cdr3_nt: TGCAGCGTTCCACACCAGACTAGCGAGAGCTCTGGGGCCAACGTCCTGACTTTC

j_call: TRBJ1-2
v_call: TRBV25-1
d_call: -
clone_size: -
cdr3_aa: CASSESGFYGYTF
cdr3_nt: TGTGCCAGCAGTGAATCAGGGTTCTATGGCTACACCTTC

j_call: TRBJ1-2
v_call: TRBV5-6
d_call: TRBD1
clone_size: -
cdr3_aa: CASSFGRGQAYGYTF
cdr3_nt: TGTGCCAGCAGCTTTGGGAGGGGGCAAGCCTATGGCTACACCTTC

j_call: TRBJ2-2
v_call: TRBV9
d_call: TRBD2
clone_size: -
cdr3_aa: CASSSSGRLSQATGELFF
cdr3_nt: TGTGCCAGCAGCAGTAGCGGGAGATTGTCCCAAGCCACCGGGGAGCTGTTTTTT

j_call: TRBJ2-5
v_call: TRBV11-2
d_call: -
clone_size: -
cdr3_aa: CASSLQGFETQYF
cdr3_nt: TGTGCCAGCAGCTTACAAGGTTTCGAGACCCAGTACTTC

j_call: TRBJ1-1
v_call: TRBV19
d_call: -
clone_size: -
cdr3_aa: CASSIRGIPEAFF
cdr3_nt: TGTGCCAGTAGTATACGCGGAATCCCTGAAGCTTTCTTT

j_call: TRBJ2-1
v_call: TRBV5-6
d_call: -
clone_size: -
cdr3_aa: CATLTQGTPGIYNEQFF
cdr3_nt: TGTGCCACCTTAACCCAAGGGACACCCGGAATCTACAATGAGCAGTTCTTC

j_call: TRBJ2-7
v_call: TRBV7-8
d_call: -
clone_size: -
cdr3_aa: CASSLGSRSYEQYF
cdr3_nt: TGTGCCAGCAGCTTAGGCAGTAGATCCTACGAGCAGTACTTC

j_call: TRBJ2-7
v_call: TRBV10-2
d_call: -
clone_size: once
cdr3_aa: CASNPPDRTYEQYF
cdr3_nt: TGCGCCAGCAACCCCCCCGACAGGACCTACGAGCAGTACTTC

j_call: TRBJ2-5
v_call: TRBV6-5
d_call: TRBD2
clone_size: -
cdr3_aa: CASSYATSGRKTQYF
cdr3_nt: TGTGCCAGCAGTTACGCGACTAGCGGGAGAAAGACCCAGTACTTC

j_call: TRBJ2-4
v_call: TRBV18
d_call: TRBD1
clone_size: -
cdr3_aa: CASSPGQGGGIQYF
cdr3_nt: TGTGCCAGCTCACCTGGACAGGGAGGCGGCATTCAGTACTTC

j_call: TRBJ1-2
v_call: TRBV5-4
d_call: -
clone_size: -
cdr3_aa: CASSQLWDGRHGYTF
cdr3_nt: TGTGCCAGCAGCCAACTATGGGACGGGAGGCATGGCTACACCTTC

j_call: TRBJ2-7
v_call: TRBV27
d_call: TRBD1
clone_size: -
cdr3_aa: CASTQRPGTVPYEQYF
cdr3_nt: TGTGCCAGCACCCAAAGGCCCGGGACAGTACCCTACGAGCAGTACTTC

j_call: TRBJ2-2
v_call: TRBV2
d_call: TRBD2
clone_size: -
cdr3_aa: CASSDSWLAGFAGELFF
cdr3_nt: TGTGCCAGCAGTGATTCTTGGCTAGCGGGTTTCGCCGGGGAGCTGTTTTTT

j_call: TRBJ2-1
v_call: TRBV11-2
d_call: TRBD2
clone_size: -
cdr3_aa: CASSLGRTSGTGEQFF
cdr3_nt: TGTGCCAGCAGCTTAGGGCGGACTAGCGGGACCGGAGAGCAGTTCTTC

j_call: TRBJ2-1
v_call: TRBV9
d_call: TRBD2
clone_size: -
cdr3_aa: CASSPLPFRVAGVQDNEQFF
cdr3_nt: TGTGCCAGCAGCCCCCTCCCCTTTAGAGTAGCGGGAGTGCAGGACAATGAGCAGTTCTTC

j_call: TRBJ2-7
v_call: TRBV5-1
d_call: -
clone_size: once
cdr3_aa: CASSLVGEQYF
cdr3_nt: TGCGCCAGCAGCTTGGTGGGTGAGCAGTACTTC

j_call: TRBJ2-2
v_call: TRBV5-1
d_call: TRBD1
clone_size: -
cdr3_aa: CASSLGTGAPGELFF
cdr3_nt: TGCGCCAGCAGCCTGGGGACAGGGGCCCCCGGGGAGCTGTTTTTT

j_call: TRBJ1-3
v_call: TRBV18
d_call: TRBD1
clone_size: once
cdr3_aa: CASSFDRAGNTIYF
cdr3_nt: TGTGCCAGCTCGTTTGACAGGGCTGGAAACACCATATATTTT

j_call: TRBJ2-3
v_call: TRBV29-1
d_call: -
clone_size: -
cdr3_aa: CSVARGRSDTQYF
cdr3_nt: TGCAGCGTTGCCAGGGGTCGTTCGGATACGCAGTATTTT

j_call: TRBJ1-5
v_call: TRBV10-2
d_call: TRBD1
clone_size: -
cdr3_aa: CASSEKAGGEGNQPQHF
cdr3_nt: TGCGCCAGCAGTGAAAAGGCAGGGGGGGAAGGGAATCAGCCCCAGCATTTT

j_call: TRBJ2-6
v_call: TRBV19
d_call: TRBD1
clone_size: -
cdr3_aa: CASNLPGQGSGANVLTF
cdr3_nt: TGTGCCAGTAACCTACCGGGACAGGGGTCTGGGGCCAACGTCCTGACTTTC

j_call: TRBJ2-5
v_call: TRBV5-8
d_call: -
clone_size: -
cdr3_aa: CASSLLETQYF
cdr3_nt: TGTGCCAGCAGCTTGTTGGAGACCCAGTACTTC

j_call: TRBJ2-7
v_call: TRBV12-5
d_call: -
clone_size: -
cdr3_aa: CASGFIAGSSYEQYF
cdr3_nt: TGTGCTAGTGGTTTTATAGCAGGGAGCTCCTACGAGCAGTACTTC